The 13 T cell receptor beta chains listed next were all sequenced from one sample in a study of regulatory T cells in long-lasting Graves disease (dated by TCRdb to about 2021). The library was produced with multiplex PCR. Sequencing was performed on an Illumina HiSeq 4000. CDR3 regions were amplified by Arm-PCR with iRepertoire HTBI primers to construct TCR beta libraries. TCRdb cleaned the public reads at Q25 with fastp, built clones with MiXCR and kept in-frame beta chains. Rows merge per CDR3 protein into single entries with the most common DNA and genes. The sample has roughly 360,000 distinct CDR3 sequences on record, approximately 25% of them singletons. Jointly, the top ten make up approximately 30% of the sample. The time point label, read with the paper, signifies: persistent/refractory GD, antithyroid drugs over 5 years with positive TRAb. RNA was extracted from PBMCs in TRIzol for both TCR sequencing and RNA sequencing.

The sample in question was peripheral blood mononuclear cells (PBMCs), obtained when the disease was refractory, from a patient treated with antithyroid drugs. The receptors shown here come from a woman between 35 and 50 years old with Graves disease. Donor details come from another sample of the same person, matched by shared clones.

This clonotype showed up just a few times. Germline and junction disagree at one end, which may indicate a read error. The rearrangement uses TRBV27 and TRBJ1-5; D is undetermined. Germline V gene sequence: CDR1 MNHEY, CDR2 SMNVEV (reference sequence). CDR3 length equals 11 residues. The CDR3 DNA follows: TGTGCCAGCGGTTTACGTCAGCCCCAGCATTTT. Translated: CASGLRQPQHF.

In this sample, this clonotype turned up many times. V usage is TRBV20-1 and J usage is TRBJ2-5; no clear D. Between the trimmed V and J ends, which lost 6 bases and 1 base, there was a span of 9 bases. CDR1 DFQATT and CDR2 SNEGSKA come from the germline V gene (reference sequence). CDR3 length equals 12 residues. In nucleotides, the CDR3 is TGCAGTGCCACGGATTCCCAAGAGACCCAGTACTTC. This codes for CSATDSQETQYF.

This clonotype was recorded at least ten times. This chain links TRBV11-2 with TRBJ2-7, with TRBD1 as a possible D gene (6 bases). Trimming shortened V by 5 bases and J by 2 bases, and 10 bases separated the two germline ends. In germline, CDR1 is SGHAT, CDR2 FQNNGV. The CDR3 consists of 13 residues. The CDR3 coding sequence is TGTGCCAGCAGCACCCGGACAGCCTACGAGCAGTACTTC. This sequence encodes CASSTRTAYEQYF.

This clonotype was detected many times. The chain joins TRBV28 to TRBJ1-1; D gene unclear. The CDR3 runs to 13 residues. The ends were cut back, 4 bases at V and 5 bases at J, with 11 bases in the middle. The germline gives CDR1 MDHEN, CDR2 SYDVKM. The DNA for the CDR3 is TGTGCCAGCAGTTCGGCGGTAAGGACTGAAGCTTTCTTT. Translation: CASSSAVRTEAFF. The full variable domain, in which reference TRBV28 and TRBJ1-1 provide the parts outside the CDR3, is DVKVTQSSRYLVKRTGEKVFLECVQDMDHENMFWYRQDPGLGLRLIYFSYDVKMKEKGDIPEGYSVSREKKERFSLILESASTNQTSMYLCASSSAVRTEAFFGQGTRLTVV.

Note on this clonotype: Possible read error: a much larger clone is one base away. This chain connects TRBV2 to TRBJ1-1, with D tentatively TRBD1 (6 bases). Germline V CDR1 and CDR2: SNHLY, FYNNEI. Trimming removed 8 bases at V and 5 bases at J, with 18 bases between. The CDR3 contains 14 residues. This chain's CDR3 is CASGQQGSETEAFF. The CDR3, as DNA: TGTGCCAGCGGTCAGCAGGGGTCGGAGACTGAAGCTTTCTTT.

This clonotype was seen at least ten times. The CDR3 nucleotides read TGTGCCAGCAGTGCGGGACTGCGAGAGACCCAGTACTTC. Its translation: CASSAGLRETQYF. J is TRBJ2-5 and V is TRBV2; a possible D gene is TRBD2 (6 bases). Germline lookup yields CDR1 SNHLY and CDR2 FYNNEI. The CDR3 length is 13 residues. The ends were cut back, 4 bases at V and 4 bases at J, with 10 bases in the middle. Supplemented by reference TRBV2 and TRBJ2-5, the full variable domain reads EPEVTQTPSHQVTQMGQEVILRCVPISNHLYFYWYRQILGQKVEFLVSFYNNEISEKSEIFDDQFSVERPDGSNFTLKIRSTKLEDSAMYFCASSAGLRETQYFGPGTRLLVL.

This clonotype was detected only a few times. In DNA, the CDR3 is TGTGCCAGCAGCCAGGGTGCCTATACTTTGTACTTC. It codes for CASSQGAYTLYF. The V and J genes are TRBV3-1 and TRBJ2-7; D not certain. CDR1 and CDR2 from the germline V gene are LGHDT and YNNKEL (reference sequence). The CDR3 totals 12 residues. The V gene lost 3 bases and the J gene lost 12 bases, with 15 bases spanning the gap.

This clonotype was picked up a small number of times. The V call is TRBV4-1, the J call TRBJ2-7; no clear D. V shed 4 bases and J shed 3 bases, with 22 bases lying between them. CDR3 size: 17 residues. The germline V gene encodes CDR1 MGHRA and CDR2 YSYEKL. The CDR3, as DNA: TGCGCCAGCAGCCGTGGTCATGGGGATAGGAACTTCTACGAGCAGTACTTC. The encoded protein is CASSRGHGDRNFYEQYF.

This clonotype was seen repeatedly, ten times or more. V usage is TRBV19 and J usage is TRBJ2-7; TRBD1 matches at 7 bases. Trimming cost V 9 bases and J 4 bases; bases outside gene matches: 6. CDR3 length: 12 amino acids. The V gene's germline CDR1 is LNHDA and CDR2 SQIVND (reference sequence). The chain's CDR3 is CASSEQGYEQYF. The CDR3 DNA reads as TGTGCCAGCAGTGAACAGGGGTACGAGCAGTACTTC.

This clonotype was counted at least ten times. The rearrangement links TRBV20-1 to TRBJ2-5; D call uncertain. Germline V lookup: CDR1 DFQATT, CDR2 SNEGSKA (reference sequence). The CDR3 extends over 15 amino acids. The V gene lost 6 bases and the J gene lost 1 base, with 18 bases spanning the gap. CDR3 DNA sequence: TGCAGTGCAACTCTAGAGTTGATACTCCAAGAGACCCAGTACTTC. Amino acid sequence: CSATLELILQETQYF.

This clonotype was found many times. V is TRBV12-3 or TRBV12-4 and J is TRBJ1-5; tentatively, D is TRBD1 (5 bases). This CDR3 has 15 amino acids. V lost 2 bases, J lost 0 bases, and 8 bases lay in between. CDR3 sequence: CASSLQGNSNQPQHF. DNA of the CDR3: TGTGCCAGCAGTTTACAGGGTAATAGCAATCAGCCCCAGCATTTT.

The V gene is TRBV20-1, the J gene TRBJ2-2, with a tentative D call TRBD1 (6 bases). The V and J ends lost 3 bases and 1 base respectively, with 12 bases between them. This CDR3 is built from 15 residues. Germline V gives CDR1 DFQATT, CDR2 SNEGSKA (reference sequence). CDR3 sequence: CSARPGHKNTGELFF. The CDR3 nucleotides are TGCAGTGCTAGGCCGGGACATAAGAACACCGGGGAGCTGTTTTTT.

In its sample, this clonotype was seen a few times. The rearrangement uses TRBV28 and TRBJ2-3, with 9 bases lining up with TRBD1. V was pared by 10 bases and J by 6 bases, with 8 bases of the junction left unmatched. The CDR3 extends over 13 amino acids. Per the germline V gene, CDR1 is MDHEN and CDR2 is SYDVKM. The CDR3 nucleotides are TGTGCCATCGGACAGGGGTTCGGGGATACGCAGTATTTT. It translates to CAIGQGFGDTQYF.